Given below is one T cell receptor (beta chain) in context. The sample is drawn from a study of blood T cell repertoires in COVID-19. Background on the study: Collection of acute and convalescent COVID-19 samples took place in the United States, Italy and Spain.

Germline-derived CDR1 and CDR2 are SGHTS and YDEGEE. The length of the CDR3 is 14 residues. V dropped 6 bases and J dropped 7 bases, with 14 bases sitting between them. Repertoires were generated with immunoSEQ multiplex PCR, while TCRdb's copy carries only in-frame clones and drops some. The sample yields about 70,000 clones, 75% to 90% seen once. The sequenced sample was peripheral blood. The chain recombines TRBV5-8 with TRBJ1-6; D uncertain. The receptor was isolated from a man aged 65-85 years who had recovered from COVID-19. The CDR3 DNA reads TGTGCCAGCACCGATGCGGGGTACAATTCACCCCTCCACTTT. Encoded protein: CASTDAGYNSPLHF.